This T cell receptor (beta chain) comes out of a study of Graves' ophthalmopathy and Graves' hyperthyroidism (dated by TCRdb to the late 2010s). As for the study more broadly: Peripheral blood samples were taken at the time of initial diagnosis, before any treatment was given. The study used TCR beta repertoire signatures to distinguish Graves' ophthalmopathy from Graves' hyperthyroidism and to predict progression to ophthalmopathy. In total, 135 blood samples were TCR-sequenced: approximately 42 ophthalmopathy, roughly 80 hyperthyroidism and 17 hyperthyroidism-to-ophthalmopathy patients. A discovery set of 100 patients (43 ophthalmopathy, 57 stable hyperthyroidism) was enrolled to explore V-J signatures distinguishing ophthalmopathy from hyperthyroidism. For independent validation, a separate cohort was made up of 18 hyperthyroidism patients plus 17 patients who later progressed from hyperthyroidism to ophthalmopathy. In more than five hyperthyroidism patients, T-cell repertoires of thyroid tissue and blood were compared. Following sample collection, hyperthyroidism patients were given methimazole at a starting dose of 30 mg daily, and ophthalmopathy patients were given high-dose intravenous methylprednisolone.

What the authors observed across the whole study: Most expanded thyroid clonotypes with frequency above 0.001 were also detected in blood, suggesting blood repertoires may reflect the thyroid immune response. Ophthalmopathy was separated from stable hyperthyroidism by the 13-signature model with 85% to 90% sensitivity and less than 82% specificity in cross-validation and with 80%/75% in the test set. In validation, the model predicted ophthalmopathy progression with 55% to 71% sensitivity and about 73% specificity; 12 predicted patients were CT-confirmed with GO in a median of around 6.5 months. Sample size was not predetermined statistically, and investigators were not blinded to group allocation.

In its sample, this clonotype was seen many times. Its antigen is not yet known. No per-base quality is available; no much larger clone lies one base away. For repertoire sequencing, TCR beta CDR3 regions were amplified from RNA transcripts. The first round was an RT-PCR using HTBI primers with the Qiagen OneStep RT-PCR kit, and this first round was followed by a second-round multiplex PCR, then size selection and purification. Sequencing of the libraries was carried out on an Illumina HiSeq2000 in paired-end mode with 100 bp reads. The paper's data handling went like this. SOAPnuke was used to process the reads, throwing out any read that had adapters, had uncalled bases, had a mean Phred below 15, or lacked an exact constant-primer or identifier match. High-quality paired reads were merged with COPE v1.2.5. Unique nucleotide sequences were defined as clonotypes and aligned to IMGT TRB V, D and J references using MiTCR v1.1. The analysis was limited to V-J combinations with a frequency above 0.0001, which together covered roughly 99% of the repertoires. For each V-J combination, a TCR clonal expansion and chaos score was defined as F50 clonal expansion divided by the chaos observed in the TCRdist matrix. Welch's t-statistics and random forest were used to reduce features to about a dozen V-J combinations, which were fed into a naive Bayes classifier. The Morisita-Horn index was used to measure how similar the thyroid and blood repertoires were. The public reads were reanalyzed by TCRdb: fastp trimming at Q25, MiXCR alignment, in-frame beta chains only. Rows are combined by CDR3 protein, so each entry shows the most common genes and DNA. V and J calls and clone size were set by TCRdb, not the authors. This sample comprises some 350,000 distinct CDR3 sequences, about a sixth of them detected only once. The leading ten clones occupy around 2.4% of the sample.

Hyperthyroidism was defined as stable when no progression to ophthalmopathy occurred within 18 months of follow-up. Patients with hyperthyroidism were aged 18 to 65 years, had been newly diagnosed, and had a disease duration of less than 2 months. Patients were excluded if they had other autoimmune diseases, uncontrolled infections, pregnancy or lactation. Diagnosis was based on clinical symptoms, serum thyroxine, TRAb, thyroid ultrasound and orbital computed tomography. PBMCs were isolated from approximately 10 ml of fresh peripheral blood by Ficoll-Paque density gradient centrifugation. Trizol reagent was used to extract the total RNA, and its quality was then checked on an Agilent 2100 Bioanalyzer. CDR1 and CDR2 are drawn from the germline V gene: MDHEN, SYDVKM. The germline V end is reduced by 2 bases and the J end by 5 bases; junction bases left unmatched: 8. The CDR3 runs 15 residues from the cysteine to the phenylalanine. The kept DNA is CDR3 alone, 45 bases in frame from the first base.

The TCR originated in an adult woman with stable Graves' hyperthyroidism. The sample comprised peripheral blood. The chain is assembled from TRBV28 and TRBJ1-2; 7 of the junction bases match TRBD1. The CDR3 reads as follows: CASSLGDSAAYGYTF. In nucleotides, the sequence is TGTGCCAGCAGTTTAGGGGACAGCGCCGCTTATGGCTACACCTTC.